This entry concerns a single T cell receptor (beta chain). Antigen specificity is unknown. The junction differs from germline at one of its ends, possibly a read error. These data originate in a study of T cell responses to AZD1222 COVID-19 vaccine. Study as a whole: Doses given second, at about 4 or about 12 weeks, were pooled. Findings of the study overall: At baseline, just five or six AZD1222 recipients tested seropositive. White British ancestry dominated among donors, who included more females, and clonal diversity was possibly underestimated. With two AZD1222 doses given, Spike-specific TCR breadth and depth both rose.

This CDR3 has 13 amino acids. From germline, CDR1 is SEHNR and CDR2 FQNEAQ (reference sequence). The assay was immunoSEQ multiplex PCR, and TCRdb's table has in-frame clones only and misses some. This table has 95,000 to 150,000 clones, approximately 89% appearing once. The sequenced sample was peripheral blood, obtained on day 0 of AZD1222 vaccination. This sequence originates from an adult in good health. The chain joins TRBV7-9 to TRBJ1-2, with D possibly being TRBD1 (6 bases). CDR3 in DNA: TGTGCCAGCAGTTTAGTGGGGGCGAATGGCTACACCTTC. Amino acid sequence: CASSLVGANGYTF.